This TCR beta chain originates from a study of T-cell memory formation after mild COVID-19. Trimming at V came to 0 bases and at J to 4 bases, leaving 8 bases not matched to a gene. CDR3 length equals 16 residues. In germline, CDR1 is LGHDT, CDR2 YNNKEL (reference sequence). MiXCR, applied by TCRdb to the 5' RACE reads, yields one record per CDR3 protein. The data show 150,000 to 200,000 distinct CDR3 sequences, with roughly a fifth seen just once and 23% held by the top ten. The clonotype was recovered from an adult woman who had mild COVID-19 (a few samples of this study predate the infection). Cell type and time point are not known. The chain employs TRBV3-1 and TRBJ1-1, with 7 bases that match TRBD1. The sequencing input was PBMCs or a T cell subset sorted from them (not recorded which). CDR3 sequence (DNA): TGTGCCAGCAGCCAAGAGGTTGACAGGGCGGGCACTGAAGCTTTCTTT. The encoded protein is CASSQEVDRAGTEAFF.